This T cell receptor beta chain was recorded in a study of blood T cell repertoires in COVID-19. Residents of over 20 US areas, aged about 18 to 95 years, made up the participants. V was clipped by 5 bases and J by 5 bases, with 10 bases between them. This CDR3 spans 12 amino acids. Germline-derived CDR1 and CDR2 are SGHAT and FQNNGV. TCRdb's copy holds only in-frame clones and misses some; the assay was immunoSEQ multiplex PCR. The sample comprises over 200,000 clones, 85% to 90% of which are singletons, and around 1.3% rests with the top ten. The sample taken for sequencing was PBMCs or T cells enriched from blood (not recorded which). This TCR came from a young man who had recovered from COVID-19. V and J are TRBV11-2 and TRBJ2-7; D might be TRBD1 (6 bases). CDR3 bases: TGTGCCAGCAGCCAGACAGGTCACGAGCAGTACTTC. Translating gives CASSQTGHEQYF.